Below, one T cell receptor beta chain is given with its context. The antigen remains undetermined. The sample originates from a study of post-analysis software for immune sequencing data. Whole-study findings and limits: When patients were compared with controls, 5 or 6 TRBV segments were more frequent, TRBV5-6, TRBV5-1 and TRBV20-1 among them.

This CDR3 region has 17 residues. CDR1 SEHNR and CDR2 FQNEAQ come from the germline V gene (reference sequence). Unique molecular identifiers were present in the TCR beta cDNA libraries. The yield from about 1 to 10 million T cells was roughly 500,000 cDNA molecules in total. In TCRdb, the PCR reads were re-called with MiXCR into one record per CDR3 protein. The sample has about 820,000 distinct CDR3 sequences, about 57% seen once. The sequencing input was blood. The gene calls are TRBV7-9 and TRBJ2-7, with a tentative D call TRBD1 (5 bases). The J call may be in error: the DNA end matches TRBJ2-5 better. This TCR derives from a girl under 18 with multiple sclerosis. In nucleotides, the CDR3 is TGTGCCAGCAGCTTAGCCTTCCCGGTCAGGGACCAAGAGACCCAGTACTTC. Translating gives CASSLAFPVRDQETQYF.